This is a list of T cell receptor delta chains from one sample in a study of Vδ1+ human thymocytes. TCRdb reran clone calling via CATT on the multiplex PCR reads. Of about 27,000 delta-chain clones listed, roughly 29% are singletons. Input material: Vdelta1+ gamma-delta thymocytes from the thymus. The receptors derive from a boy less than two years old who had congenital heart surgery. The CDR3 runs from the conserved cysteine through the conserved F or W. A D gene is named only where the DNA matches it firmly. For some rows the clone size is stated as once, few or many, or as a class when expanded; others skip it.

D	size	J	V	DNA	CDR3
TRDD3	once	TRDJ1	TRDV1	TGTGCTCTTGGGCACCACTTGCCTGTACTGGGGGATAATCGGTACACCGATAAACTCATCTTT	CALGHHLPVLGDNRYTDKLIF
TRDD3	few	TRDJ1	TRDV1	TGTGCTCTTGGGGATAGTACTGGGGGATACTTCGATAAACTCATCTTT	CALGDSTGGYFDKLIF
TRDD3	NA	TRDJ1	TRDV1	TGTGCTCTTGGGGAACTAATTAAAGGCCTCGGGAAGGCTGGGGGATGTGAAACCGATAAACTCATCTTT	CALGELIKGLGKAGGCETDKLIF
NA	NA	TRDJ1	TRDV1	TGTGCTCTTGGGGAACTTCTTGGAAGACCGTCCCCGGAGCGAGGAACCGATAAACTCATCTTT	CALGELLGRPSPERGTDKLIF
TRDD3	few	TRDJ1	TRDV1	TGTGCTCTCAACCTGCTATATCTACGCTGGGGGATCGCGGGCGATAAACTCATCTTT	CALNLLYLRWGIAGDKLIF
NA	NA	TRDJ1	TRDV1	TGTGCTCTTCCCTCACTACTCTGGAGGTACACCGATAAACTCATCTTT	CALPSLLWRYTDKLIF
TRDD3	NA	TRDJ1	TRDV1	TGTGCTCTTGGGGACCCGGCCTTCCTACTGGTTGGCTGGGGGATACTCAGCACCGATAAACTCATCTTT	CALGDPAFLLVGWGILSTDKLIF
TRDD2	NA	TRDJ1	TRDV1	TGTGCTCTTGGGGAACTCCTTTCCTACTTTGATTGGAAACTAGATTACACCGATAAACTCATCTTT	CALGELLSYFDWKLDYTDKLIF
TRDD2	NA	TRDJ1	TRDV1	TGTGCTCTTGGGGTTCCTACGACGACCGGGGCCCCAGGGGAGCTCATCTTT	CALGVPTTTGAPGELIF
TRDD3	NA	TRDJ1	TRDV1	TGTGCTCTTGGGGAACTCCTGGCGCCAACGGGGGGGTTCTGGGGGATACGGTCGAAGTACACCGATAAACTCATCTTT	CALGELLAPTGGFWGIRSKYTDKLIF
NA	few	TRDJ1	TRDV1	TGTGCTCTTGGGGAGAGAGATCCCGGCCTTCGGGGGACCCGTACTCCATACACCGATAAACTCATCTTT	CALGERDPGLRGTRTPYTDKLIF